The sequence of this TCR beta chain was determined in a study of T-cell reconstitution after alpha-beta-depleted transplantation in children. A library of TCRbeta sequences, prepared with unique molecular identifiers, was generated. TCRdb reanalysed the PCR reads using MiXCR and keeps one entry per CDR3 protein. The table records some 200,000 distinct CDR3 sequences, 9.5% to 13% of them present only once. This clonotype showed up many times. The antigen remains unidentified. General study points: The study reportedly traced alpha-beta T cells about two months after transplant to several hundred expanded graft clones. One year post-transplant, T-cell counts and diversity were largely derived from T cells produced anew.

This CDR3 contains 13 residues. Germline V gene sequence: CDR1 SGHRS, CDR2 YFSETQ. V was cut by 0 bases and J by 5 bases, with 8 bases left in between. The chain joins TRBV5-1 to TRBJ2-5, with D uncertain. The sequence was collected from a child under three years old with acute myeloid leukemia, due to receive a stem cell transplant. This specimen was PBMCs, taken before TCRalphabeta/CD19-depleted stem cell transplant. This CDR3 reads CASSLAESETQYF. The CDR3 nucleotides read TGCGCCAGCAGCTTGGCCGAGTCTGAGACCCAGTACTTC.